The rows below give T cell receptor beta chains drawn from one sample of a study of CD8+CD57+ T cells in acquired aplastic anemia. Using its own MiXCR run on the reads, TCRdb lists one record per CDR3 protein. Of around 400,000 distinct CDR3 sequences in the sample, approximately 70% were seen once. Sample: sorted CD4+, CD8+, or CD8+CD57+ T cells (not recorded which) from PBMCs. These receptors were obtained from a human donor in good health, serving as a control. Both conserved end residues are part of each CDR3. Each record gives: V gene, J gene, clone size, D gene, CDR3 protein, CDR3 DNA. D genes are given only for firm matches. The size entry is marked missing in some rows and otherwise reads once, few, many or a size class.

v_call: TRBV7-9; j_call: TRBJ2-6; clone_size: .; d_call: TRBD1; cdr3_aa: CASSLDRGAIVLTF; cdr3_nt: TGTGCCAGCAGCCTGGACAGGGGGGCAATCGTCCTGACTTTC
v_call: TRBV7-2; j_call: TRBJ2-5; clone_size: .; d_call: TRBD2; cdr3_aa: CARSSGPSGLQETQYF; cdr3_nt: TGTGCCAGGAGCTCCGGCCCTAGCGGACTTCAAGAGACCCAGTACTTC
v_call: TRBV27; j_call: TRBJ2-7; clone_size: many; d_call: TRBD1; cdr3_aa: CASSQRTGTNYEQYF; cdr3_nt: TGTGCCAGCAGTCAAAGGACAGGAACGAACTACGAGCAGTACTTC
v_call: TRBV7-3; j_call: TRBJ2-5; clone_size: .; d_call: TRBD2; cdr3_aa: CASSLDGGKGETQYF; cdr3_nt: TGTGCCAGCAGCCTCGACGGGGGGAAGGGGGAGACCCAGTACTTC
v_call: TRBV10-3; j_call: TRBJ1-4; clone_size: .; d_call: .; cdr3_aa: CAIDGEATNEKLFF; cdr3_nt: TGTGCCATAGATGGGGAGGCAACTAATGAAAAACTGTTTTTT
v_call: TRBV20-1; j_call: TRBJ1-2; clone_size: .; d_call: .; cdr3_aa: CSARGGRAYGYTF; cdr3_nt: TGCAGTGCTAGAGGCGGTAGGGCCTACGGCTACACCTTC
v_call: TRBV9; j_call: TRBJ1-2; clone_size: .; d_call: .; cdr3_aa: CASSVNGQYGYTTF; cdr3_nt: TGTGCCAGCAGCGTCAATGGGCAGTATGGCTACACCACCTTC
v_call: TRBV9; j_call: TRBJ1-6; clone_size: .; d_call: .; cdr3_aa: CASSLDVESSHLHF; cdr3_nt: TGTGCCAGCAGCTTAGATGTGGAAAGTTCCCACCTCCACTTT
v_call: TRBV7-2; j_call: TRBJ2-5; clone_size: many; d_call: .; cdr3_aa: CASGPQRGSWETQYF; cdr3_nt: TGTGCCAGCGGCCCCCAAAGGGGCTCCTGGGAGACCCAGTACTTC
v_call: TRBV30; j_call: TRBJ1-3; clone_size: many; d_call: .; cdr3_aa: CAWSVSGGNTIYF; cdr3_nt: TGTGCCTGGAGTGTAAGCGGGGGAAACACCATATATTTT
v_call: TRBV9; j_call: TRBJ2-7; clone_size: .; d_call: .; cdr3_aa: CASSVEGQSYEQYF; cdr3_nt: TGTGCCAGCAGCGTAGAAGGACAGAGCTACGAGCAGTACTTC
v_call: TRBV7-6; j_call: TRBJ2-5; clone_size: .; d_call: .; cdr3_aa: CASSSFPSRSETQYF; cdr3_nt: TGTGCCAGCAGTTCATTTCCCAGTCGGTCCGAGACCCAGTACTTC
v_call: TRBV20-1; j_call: TRBJ2-5; clone_size: once; d_call: TRBD2; cdr3_aa: CSARERGYQETQYF; cdr3_nt: TGCAGTGCTAGAGAGCGGGGGTACCAAGAGACCCAGTACTTC
v_call: TRBV7-7; j_call: TRBJ1-1; clone_size: once; d_call: TRBD1; cdr3_aa: CASSPMGQGNTEAFF; cdr3_nt: TGTGCCAGCAGCCCTATGGGACAGGGAAACACTGAAGCTTTCTTT
v_call: TRBV20-1; j_call: TRBJ2-7; clone_size: .; d_call: TRBD1; cdr3_aa: CSARRTGGGYEQYF; cdr3_nt: TGCAGTGCCAGAAGGACAGGGGGCGGCTACGAGCAGTACTTC
v_call: TRBV5-6; j_call: TRBJ2-2; clone_size: .; d_call: .; cdr3_aa: CASRTHTGITGELFF; cdr3_nt: TGTGCCAGCAGGACGCACACGGGTATCACCGGGGAGCTGTTTTTT
v_call: TRBV20-1; j_call: TRBJ1-2; clone_size: .; d_call: .; cdr3_aa: CSAEKLAGANGYTF; cdr3_nt: TGCAGTGCCGAAAAGTTAGCGGGGGCAAATGGCTACACCTTC
v_call: TRBV5-5; j_call: TRBJ2-7; clone_size: many; d_call: .; cdr3_aa: CASSLVEGLFYEQYF; cdr3_nt: TGTGCCAGCAGCTTGGTTGAGGGCCTCTTCTACGAGCAGTACTTC
v_call: TRBV29-1; j_call: TRBJ1-2; clone_size: few; d_call: TRBD1; cdr3_aa: CSVAQGVDYGYTF; cdr3_nt: TGCAGCGTTGCTCAGGGGGTTGACTATGGCTACACCTTC
v_call: TRBV19; j_call: TRBJ1-4; clone_size: .; d_call: .; cdr3_aa: CASRTNRANEKLFF; cdr3_nt: TGTGCCAGTAGGACAAACAGGGCTAATGAAAAACTGTTTTTT
v_call: TRBV24-1; j_call: TRBJ2-3; clone_size: .; d_call: TRBD2; cdr3_aa: CATSARAGGTDTQYF; cdr3_nt: TGTGCCACCAGTGCACGAGCGGGAGGCACAGATACGCAGTATTTT
v_call: TRBV7-9; j_call: TRBJ2-5; clone_size: .; d_call: .; cdr3_aa: CASSVAAVQGEQYF; cdr3_nt: TGTGCCAGCAGCGTAGCAGCGGTGCAAGGGGAGCAGTACTTC
v_call: TRBV5-1; j_call: TRBJ1-1; clone_size: .; d_call: .; cdr3_aa: CASSSVGDTEAFF; cdr3_nt: TGCGCCAGCAGCTCCGTAGGAGACACTGAAGCTTTCTTT
v_call: TRBV7-6; j_call: TRBJ2-2; clone_size: .; d_call: .; cdr3_aa: CASSLRTVKAYGLFF; cdr3_nt: TGTGCCAGCAGCTTACGGACGGTAAAGGCCTATGGGCTGTTTTTT
v_call: TRBV15; j_call: TRBJ1-6; clone_size: .; d_call: .; cdr3_aa: CATSSGTRIYLGSPLHF; cdr3_nt: TGTGCCACCAGCTCCGGGACAAGGATCTACTTAGGTTCACCCCTCCACTTT
v_call: TRBV7-3; j_call: TRBJ1-3; clone_size: .; d_call: .; cdr3_aa: CASSQGPGISGNTIYF; cdr3_nt: TGTGCCAGCAGCCAGGGTCCCGGGATCTCTGGAAACACCATATATTTT
v_call: TRBV19; j_call: TRBJ1-4; clone_size: .; d_call: .; cdr3_aa: CASKIIGTSEKLFF; cdr3_nt: TGTGCCAGTAAGATTATTGGCACGTCGGAAAAACTGTTTTTT
v_call: TRBV7-8; j_call: TRBJ2-7; clone_size: .; d_call: TRBD2; cdr3_aa: CASRLWRGYGQYF; cdr3_nt: TGTGCCAGTAGGTTGTGGCGGGGGTACGGGCAGTACTTC
v_call: TRBV10-3; j_call: TRBJ2-3; clone_size: few; d_call: .; cdr3_aa: CAISQGLGTDTQYF; cdr3_nt: TGTGCCATCAGTCAGGGATTAGGGACAGATACGCAGTATTTT
v_call: TRBV10-3; j_call: TRBJ1-1; clone_size: .; d_call: .; cdr3_aa: CATLDSSHTEAFF; cdr3_nt: TGTGCCACGTTGGACAGTTCTCACACTGAAGCTTTCTTT
v_call: TRBV12-3/TRBV12-4; j_call: TRBJ2-7; clone_size: many; d_call: TRBD1; cdr3_aa: CASSGGQGTYEQYF; cdr3_nt: TGTGCCAGCAGTGGGGGACAGGGAACCTACGAGCAGTACTTC
v_call: TRBV19; j_call: TRBJ2-1; clone_size: .; d_call: .; cdr3_aa: CASSISSSGSSEQFF; cdr3_nt: TGTGCCAGTAGTATTAGTTCGTCGGGGTCATCTGAGCAGTTCTTC
v_call: TRBV9; j_call: TRBJ2-5; clone_size: .; d_call: .; cdr3_aa: CASSRTGTRRAQYF; cdr3_nt: TGTGCCAGCAGCCGGACCGGGACAAGGCGGGCCCAGTACTTC
v_call: TRBV5-1; j_call: TRBJ1-2; clone_size: .; d_call: .; cdr3_aa: CASSPNSGYGYTF; cdr3_nt: TGCGCCAGCAGCCCAAACAGTGGCTATGGCTACACCTTC
v_call: TRBV2; j_call: TRBJ1-2; clone_size: .; d_call: .; cdr3_aa: CASSQNFGTHYGYTF; cdr3_nt: TGTGCCAGCAGCCAAAATTTCGGGACTCACTATGGCTACACCTTC
v_call: TRBV25-1; j_call: TRBJ1-2; clone_size: many; d_call: .; cdr3_aa: CASLGAAGVGGYTF; cdr3_nt: TGTGCCAGCCTCGGGGCAGCAGGGGTAGGGGGCTACACCTTC
v_call: TRBV7-9; j_call: TRBJ1-2; clone_size: once; d_call: .; cdr3_aa: CASSYDARGYGYNF; cdr3_nt: TGTGCCAGCAGCTACGATGCTAGGGGGTATGGCTACAACTTC
v_call: TRBV7-2; j_call: TRBJ2-1; clone_size: .; d_call: .; cdr3_aa: CASSFRFDRPSEHFF; cdr3_nt: TGTGCCAGCAGCTTTAGGTTTGACCGACCGTCTGAGCACTTCTTC
v_call: TRBV10-1; j_call: TRBJ2-3; clone_size: many; d_call: .; cdr3_aa: CASSSTTDTQYF; cdr3_nt: TGCGCCAGCAGCAGCACCACAGATACGCAGTATTTT
v_call: TRBV20-1; j_call: TRBJ2-7; clone_size: .; d_call: TRBD1; cdr3_aa: CSAREDRTGTYEQYF; cdr3_nt: TGCAGTGCTAGAGAAGACAGGACAGGCACCTACGAGCAGTACTTC
v_call: TRBV24-1; j_call: TRBJ2-1; clone_size: .; d_call: TRBD2; cdr3_aa: CATSRGVSGGPYNEQFF; cdr3_nt: TGTGCCACCAGCCGAGGGGTTAGCGGGGGTCCCTACAATGAGCAGTTCTTC
v_call: TRBV6-2/TRBV6-3; j_call: TRBJ1-1; clone_size: many; d_call: .; cdr3_aa: CASISGRDTEAFF; cdr3_nt: TGTGCCAGCATCAGCGGGAGGGACACTGAAGCTTTCTTT